This T cell receptor beta chain was sequenced during a study of a mutant IDH1 vaccine in newly diagnosed glioma. About the study: Males made up about 62% and females 37.5% of treated patients, whose mean age was around 40 years. Patients arrived already treated with radiotherapy, temozolomide, or both, most having had both. The study held visit V12 at week 35 and visit V13 at week 47.

Described time point: week 35, safety follow-up. Doses of 300 ug of mutant IDH1 20-mer peptide were given with topical imiquimod. Study findings and constraints: Pseudoprogression seemed unlinked to shifts in top peripheral T cell clonotypes.

Clones were sequenced by immunoSEQ multiplex PCR, and TCRdb holds only the in-frame ones, with some missing. The profile covers tens of thousands of clones, with 80% to 90% appearing a single time and roughly 5.7% taken by the ten largest. Notes on this clone: As yet, its antigen is unknown.

Sample: PBMCs, taken from a glioma patient whose treatment included an IDH1 peptide vaccine. The receptor comes from a man aged 35-49 years with glioma.

The CDR3 spells CASSLVASGQTYEQYF. As DNA, the CDR3 is TGTGCCAGCAGCTTAGTGGCTAGCGGGCAGACCTACGAGCAGTACTTC. The chain carries TRBV11-2 and TRBJ2-7, with 8 nucleotides matching TRBD2. The CDR3 has 16 residues. V shed 1 base and J 2 bases; nucleotides not matched to a gene: 7. The germline V gene has CDR1 SGHAT and CDR2 FQNNGV.